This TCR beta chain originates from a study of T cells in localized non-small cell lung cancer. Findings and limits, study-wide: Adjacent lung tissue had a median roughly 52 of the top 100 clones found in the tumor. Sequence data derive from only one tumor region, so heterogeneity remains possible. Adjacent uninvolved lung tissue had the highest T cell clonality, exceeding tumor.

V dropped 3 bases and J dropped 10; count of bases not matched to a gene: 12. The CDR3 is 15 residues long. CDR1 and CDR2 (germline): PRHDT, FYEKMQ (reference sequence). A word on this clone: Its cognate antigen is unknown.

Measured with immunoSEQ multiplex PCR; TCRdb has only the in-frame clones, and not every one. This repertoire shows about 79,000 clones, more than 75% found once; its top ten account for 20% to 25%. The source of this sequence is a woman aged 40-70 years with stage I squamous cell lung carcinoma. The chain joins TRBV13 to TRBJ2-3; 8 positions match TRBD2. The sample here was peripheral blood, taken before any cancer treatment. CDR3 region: CASSLTLREGDPQYF. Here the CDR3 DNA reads TGTGCCAGCAGCTTGACCCTCCGGGAGGGCGATCCGCAGTATTTT. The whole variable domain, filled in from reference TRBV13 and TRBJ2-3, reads AAGVIQSPRHLIKEKRETATLKCYPIPRHDTVYWYQQGPGQDPQFLISFYEKMQSDKGSIPDRFSAQQFSDYHSELNMSSLELGDSALYFCASSLTLREGDPQYFGPGTRLTVL.